This is a list of T cell receptor beta chains from one sample in a study of cytomegalovirus exposure and HLA in healthy donors. Libraries were prepared by immunoSEQ multiplex PCR; TCRdb keeps only in-frame clonotypes and omits some of them. Of roughly 150,000 clones in the sample, roughly 79% were seen once. Sequenced: PBMCs. Every receptor here comes from a woman aged 40 to 49 in good health and CMV-seropositive. CDR3s include the opening cysteine and the closing phenylalanine or tryptophan. Fields, in order: CDR3 protein, V gene.

CDR3: CASSLGLQYVTGTQYF
V: TRBV5-1

CDR3: CATGLAATDTQYF
V: TRBV7-9

CDR3: CASSLAAGQTTGELFF
V: TRBV5-1

CDR3: CASTVQGSEKLFF
V: TRBV19

CDR3: CATGGVLNEKLFF
V: TRBV10-3

CDR3: CASRPLAGVNEQFF
V: TRBV6-1

CDR3: CASSEWTSGGSQDTQYF
V: TRBV2

CDR3: CASSAGDTQYF
V: TRBV18

CDR3: CASSLGSGAYEQYF
V: TRBV11-2

CDR3: CASSLGQGAGTGELFF
V: TRBV7-7

CDR3: CASSLTGWSNEQYF
V: TRBV19

CDR3: CASSYVYRERDTEAFF
V: TRBV6-6

CDR3: CASSPGWGEGNNEQFF
V: TRBV4-3

CDR3: CSVEMAGMAFF
V: TRBV29-1

CDR3: CASSKNTGRYGYTF
V: TRBV21-1

CDR3: CSVERVADTQYF
V: TRBV29-1

CDR3: CAWSVDGQPPSYGYTF
V: TRBV30

CDR3: CASSLAGDTDTQYF
V: TRBV6-1

CDR3: CASSFKQPQHF
V: TRBV28

CDR3: CASSSSPPTYNSPLHF
V: TRBV11-2

CDR3: CASSRDRVGYGYTF
V: TRBV7-2

CDR3: CASSAHSSGNTIYF
V: TRBV9

CDR3: CSVAEGGQVAFF
V: TRBV29-1

CDR3: CASSLSTGGGDTQYF
V: TRBV27

CDR3: CASSLQVGGGPRGEQFF
V: TRBV11-2

CDR3: CATQQGQLNTGELFF
V: TRBV25-1

CDR3: CASSQGLSGSPLHF
V: TRBV4-1

CDR3: CASSASGTGSGANGLTF
V: TRBV6-1

CDR3: CASSEAGGDNYGYTF
V: TRBV28

CDR3: CASSLALANTDTQYF
V: TRBV7-6

CDR3: CASSPEPAMNTEAFF
V: TRBV5-6

CDR3: CASSVGDRLNTEAFF
V: TRBV9

CDR3: CASSIERGGLLETQYF
V: TRBV19

CDR3: CASSPTGGMGVHEKLFF
V: TRBV7-9

CDR3: CATSRDGGGTNSPLHF
V: TRBV15

CDR3: CASSLLGGGVGGGYTF
V: TRBV6-6

CDR3: CASGLVQSTGPNTGELFF
V: TRBV12-5

CDR3: CASSVAPGGNEQFF
V: TRBV9

CDR3: CASSMPAGGYTF
V: TRBV19

CDR3: CASSLRTGVGNTIYF
V: TRBV9

CDR3: CASSPEGLRNQFF
V: TRBV5-1

CDR3: CATSSPGRNSPLHF
V: TRBV15

CDR3: CAWIPGPRGGYTF
V: TRBV30

CDR3: CASSQEVPGQGNTIYF
V: TRBV4-3

CDR3: CAISESAGKDEQYF
V: TRBV10-3

CDR3: CASSQGRNYEQYF
V: TRBV4-2

CDR3: CASLADYNQPQHF
V: TRBV2

CDR3: CASSTAGGTYEQYF
V: TRBV5-1

CDR3: CASSLGRVGANVLTF
V: TRBV5-4

CDR3: CASSLGAGESYNEQFF
V: TRBV7-6

CDR3: CASSQVLFGQTYEQYF
V: TRBV4-1

CDR3: CASTSSGGNQPQHF
V: TRBV7-8

CDR3: CASSFGSFEQYF
V: TRBV28

CDR3: CARSLGRKVGISGRPQHF
V: TRBV5-3

CDR3: CASSPGGWGNTGELFF
V: TRBV7-3